A selection of T cell receptor beta chains follows, all from one sample in a study of shared clonotypes between healthy human individuals. Clones were sequenced by immunoSEQ multiplex PCR, and TCRdb holds only the in-frame ones, with some missing. The sample lists roughly 1,100,000 clones, around 75% occurring once. Material: memory CD4+ T cells sorted from blood. The receptor source for this set is a man between 18 and 29 years old in good health. The CDR3 runs from the conserved cysteine through the conserved F or W. The D gene is left open where the match is weak. Only part of the rows carry a size: once, few, many, or a class if the clone is expanded.

size	V	D	J	CDR3	DNA
few	TRBV7-9	-	TRBJ1-4	CASSLNSGNEKLFF	TGTGCCAGCAGCTTGAACAGTGGAAATGAAAAACTGTTTTTT
-	TRBV5-1	-	TRBJ1-6	CASSLDRKNSPLHF	TGCGCCAGCAGCTTGGACAGGAAGAATTCACCCCTCCACTTT
-	TRBV30	TRBD1	TRBJ1-5	CAWSSDRGDNQPQHF	TGTGCCTGGAGCTCGGACAGGGGCGACAATCAGCCCCAGCATTTT
-	TRBV6-1	TRBD1	TRBJ2-3	CASSGRDRGVPDTQYF	TGTGCCAGCAGTGGGAGGGACAGGGGAGTCCCAGATACGCAGTATTTT
-	TRBV6-1	TRBD2	TRBJ2-1	CASSELTSGGYNEQFF	TGTGCCAGCAGTGAATTGACTAGCGGGGGGTACAATGAGCAGTTCTTC
few	TRBV5-1	-	TRBJ2-1	CASSFPSNEQFF	TGCGCCAGCAGCTTTCCCTCTAATGAGCAGTTCTTC
few	TRBV5-1	-	TRBJ2-3	CASSLGDSTDTQYF	TGCGCCAGCAGCTTGGGCGACAGCACAGATACGCAGTATTTT
-	TRBV6-6	-	TRBJ2-2	CASSYSGNTGELFF	TGTGCCAGCAGTTACTCAGGAAACACCGGGGAGCTGTTTTTT
-	TRBV18	TRBD2	TRBJ2-5	CASSPQGGGVQETQYF	TGTGCCAGCTCACCACAGGGCGGGGGGGTCCAAGAGACCCAGTACTTC
-	TRBV5-6	-	TRBJ1-3	CASSSRRVLDTIYF	TGTGCCAGCAGCTCGAGGAGGGTTTTGGACACCATATATTTT